The next 26 T cell receptor beta chains were all read from a single sample in a study of graft-versus-host responses after intestinal transplantation. Data came from immunoSEQ multiplex PCR; TCRdb stores just in-frame clones and leaves some out. This table has 110,000 to 150,000 clones, nearly 95% appearing once. Antigens of these TCRs are unknown. The starting material was unstimulated CD4+ T cells sorted from spleen or lymph node cells, obtained before intestinal transplant. The receptor source for this set is a human donor who received an intestinal transplant.

The chain combines TRBV30 with TRBJ1-3, with TRBD1 identical over 7 bases. There are 14 residues in the CDR3. Germline loops: CDR1 GTSNPN, CDR2 SVGIG (reference sequence). V was clipped by 3 bases and J by 0 bases; unmatched bases: 2. CDR3 nucleotide sequence: TGTGCCTGGAGGGGACAGAGCTCTGGAAACACCATATATTTT. Its protein product is CAWRGQSSGNTIYF. The full variable domain, completed using reference TRBV30 and TRBJ1-3, is SQTIHQWPATLVQPVGSPLSLECTVEGTSNPNLYWYRQAAGRGLQLLFYSVGIGQISSEVPQNLSASRPQDRQFILSSKKLLLSDSGFYLCAWRGQSSGNTIYFGEGSWLTVV.

The V gene is TRBV29-1, the J gene TRBJ2-5; no firm D call. Germline CDR1 is SQVTM and CDR2 is ANQGSEA. The CDR3 runs 12 residues. V shed 2 bases and J shed 2 bases, with 6 bases lying between them. The CDR3 nucleotides read TGCAGCGTTGAAAGTGGACAAGAGACCCAGTACTTC. Its protein product is CSVESGQETQYF.

The rearrangement uses TRBV5-1 and TRBJ2-1; 9 bases are shared with TRBD2. CDR1 and CDR2 (germline): SGHRS, YFSETQ. There are 14 residues in the CDR3. V was clipped by 4 bases and J by 7 bases; unmatched bases: 6. The CDR3 DNA follows: TGCGCCAGCAGCGGTAGCGGGAGTTTAAATGAGCAGTTCTTC. Its protein is CASSGSGSLNEQFF.

V usage is TRBV6-4 and J usage is TRBJ2-1; a weak D match, TRBD1 (5 bases). This CDR3 is built from 14 residues. Germline CDR1 MRHNA, CDR2 SNTAGT. Trimming removed 5 bases at V and 0 bases at J, with 8 bases between. CDR3: CASSQTGSYNEQFF. CDR3 DNA sequence: TGTGCCAGCAGTCAAACAGGCTCCTACAATGAGCAGTTCTTC.

The rearrangement links TRBV10-2 to TRBJ2-5; D is possibly TRBD1 (5 bases). Judging by the DNA end, TRBJ2-7 fits better; the J call may be wrong. This CDR3 has 13 amino acids. CDR1 is WSHSY and CDR2 is SAAADI in the germline V gene. The CDR3 DNA reads as TGCGCCAGCAGTGCAAGGGGCTCCTACGAGCAGTACTTC. The encoded protein is CASSARGSYEQYF.

The rearrangement links TRBV5-1 to TRBJ2-1; 10 positions agree with TRBD2. V shed 4 bases, J shed 5 bases, and the junction held 6 bases outside the gene matches. The germline CDR1 and CDR2 sequences are SGHRS and YFSETQ. CDR3 length equals 15 residues. CDR3 region: CASSAIGTSDNEQFF. The CDR3 DNA is TGCGCCAGCAGCGCGATTGGGACTAGCGACAATGAGCAGTTCTTC.

The rearrangement uses TRBV7-2 and TRBJ2-5; the match to TRBD2 covers 13 bases. The J call could be wrong; TRBJ2-7 is a better fit for the DNA end. Germline V gives CDR1 SGHTA, CDR2 FQGNSA. CDR3 size: 16 residues. The CDR3, as DNA: TGTGCCAGCAGCTCGAGGACTAGCGGGAGCCCCTACGAGCAGTACTTC. Protein product: CASSSRTSGSPYEQYF.

This rearrangement joins TRBV6-1 to TRBJ2-5, with 10 bases identical to TRBD2. Trimming took 2 bases from V and 5 from J; bases not matched to a gene: 5. The CDR3 contains 15 residues. Germline V gene sequence: CDR1 MNHNS, CDR2 SASEGT. The DNA of the CDR3 is TGTGCCAGCAGTGAATGGCTAGCGGGAGCCGAGACCCAGTACTTC. This encodes CASSEWLAGAETQYF.

Only one count was recorded for this clone. V is TRBV4-1 and J is TRBJ2-2; D remains unclear. CDR3 length: 16 amino acids. CDR1 MGHRA and CDR2 YSYEKL come from the germline V gene. V shed 3 bases and J shed 4 bases, with 15 bases lying between them. The CDR3 spells CASSHDQDPVTGELFF. CDR3 nucleotide sequence: TGCGCCAGCAGCCACGACCAGGACCCGGTCACCGGGGAGCTGTTTTTT.

The chain recombines TRBV5-5 with TRBJ2-7; D tentatively fits TRBD1 or TRBD2 (6 bases each). Germline CDR1 reads SGHKS; CDR2 reads YYEKEE (reference sequence). Trimming left V 2 bases short and J 4 bases short, with 10 bases between. The CDR3 is 13 amino acids. The CDR3 DNA follows: TGTGCCAGCAGCTTCCGGGGGCAGTACGAGCAGTACTTC. This encodes CASSFRGQYEQYF.

The rearrangement links TRBV7-2 to TRBJ2-3; the D gene could be TRBD1 or TRBD2 (6 bases each). The ends were cut back, 4 bases at V and 6 bases at J, with 23 bases in the middle. This CDR3 spans 17 amino acids. The germline CDR1 and CDR2 sequences are SGHTA and FQGNSA. The CDR3 spells CASSSLGAPRGADTQYF. The CDR3 DNA reads TGTGCCAGCAGCTCCCTGGGGGCGCCAAGGGGGGCGGATACGCAGTATTTT.

The chain has TRBV18 and TRBJ1-5, with 9 positions matching TRBD1. After removal of 2 bases from V and 6 bases from J, the junction contained 5 bases not matched to a gene. Germline lookup yields CDR1 KGHSH and CDR2 LQKENI. The CDR3 contains 15 residues. The CDR3 is CASSPERQGGQPQHF. The CDR3 DNA sequence: TGTGCCAGCTCACCAGAGAGACAGGGGGGTCAGCCCCAGCATTTT.

This chain connects TRBV28 to TRBJ2-7; D gene ambiguous. Between the trimmed V and J ends, which lost 8 bases and 2 bases, there was a span of 10 bases. Germline V gene data show CDR1 as MDHEN and CDR2 as SYDVKM. This CDR3 is built from 12 residues. The CDR3 region is CASCIGAYEQYF. The CDR3, as DNA: TGTGCCAGCTGTATTGGGGCCTACGAGCAGTACTTC.

The chain uses TRBV19 and TRBJ1-2; no definite D call. CDR3 size: 13 residues. Per the germline V gene, CDR1 is LNHDA and CDR2 is SQIVND (reference sequence). The V gene lost 8 bases and the J gene lost 3 bases, with 13 bases spanning the gap. The CDR3 region is CASRFLWDYGYTF. CDR3 in DNA: TGTGCCAGTCGGTTTCTCTGGGACTATGGCTACACCTTC. Supplemented by reference TRBV19 and TRBJ1-2, the full variable domain reads DGGITQSPKYLFRKEGQNVTLSCEQNLNHDAMYWYRQDPGQGLRLIYYSQIVNDFQKGDIAEGYSVSREKKESFPLTVTSAQKNPTAFYLCASRFLWDYGYTFGSGTRLTVV.

This chain uses TRBV5-1 with TRBJ2-7; D may be TRBD2 (6 bases). CDR1 is SGHRS and CDR2 is YFSETQ in the germline V gene. Trimming shortened V by 2 bases and J by 0 bases, and 12 bases separated the two germline ends. The CDR3 loop spans 15 amino acids. The CDR3 sequence: CASSFGGTLSYEQYF. CDR3 in DNA: TGCGCCAGCAGCTTCGGCGGGACCCTCTCCTACGAGCAGTACTTC.

This chain connects TRBV7-2 to TRBJ1-2, with TRBD1 matching 7 bases. The CDR3 runs 14 residues. Germline assignment: CDR1 SGHTA and CDR2 FQGNSA. The V and J ends lost 5 bases and 6 bases, in that order; junction bases with no gene match: 9. CDR3 sequence reads: CASSPTTGRDGYTF. The DNA of the CDR3 is TGTGCCAGCAGCCCGACGACAGGGAGGGATGGCTACACCTTC.

This chain joins TRBV28 and TRBJ1-1, with TRBD1 matching 7 bases. This CDR3 is 13 amino acids long. Germline values: CDR1 MDHEN, CDR2 SYDVKM. Losses at the gene ends were 6 bases for V and 0 bases for J; bases not matched to a gene: 1. CDR3 DNA sequence: TGTGCCAGCAGGGGACAGTTGAACACTGAAGCTTTCTTT. This codes for CASRGQLNTEAFF.

The chain carries TRBV2 and TRBJ2-7, with 10 positions matching TRBD2. The CDR3 spans 14 residues. V shed 3 bases, J shed 5 bases, and the junction held 4 bases outside the gene matches. Looked up from germline, CDR1 is SNHLY and CDR2 is FYNNEI. The CDR3 is CASSDRAGGNEQYF. CDR3 nucleotide sequence: TGTGCCAGCAGTGATCGAGCGGGAGGGAACGAGCAGTACTTC.

The V and J genes are TRBV4-2 and TRBJ2-3; 7 nucleotides agree with TRBD1. The CDR3 runs 17 residues. CDR1 is LGHNA and CDR2 is YNFKEQ in the germline V gene. The V segment lost 4 bases and the J segment 2 bases; nucleotides outside the gene matches: 12. DNA of the CDR3: TGTGCCAGCAGCCTCGGGGAACAGGGGACCCACACAGATACGCAGTATTTT. Its protein product is CASSLGEQGTHTDTQYF.

This chain links TRBV5-1 with TRBJ1-1; the D gene is possibly TRBD1 (5 bases). The V end lost 0 bases, the J end lost 2 bases, and 11 bases lay between the germline ends. The germline V gene encodes CDR1 SGHRS and CDR2 YFSETQ. This CDR3 has 15 amino acids. The CDR3 spells CASSLEAGPNTEAFF. For the CDR3, the DNA is TGCGCCAGCAGCTTGGAGGCGGGGCCCAACACTGAAGCTTTCTTT.

The gene calls are TRBV19 and TRBJ2-7; D gene unclear. CDR1 LNHDA and CDR2 SQIVND come from the germline V gene (reference sequence). V was pared by 4 bases and J by 1 base, with 11 bases between. CDR3 size: 14 residues. In DNA, the CDR3 is TGTGCCAGTAGTAGGGTATTAGGTTCCTACGAGCAGTACTTC. It specifies CASSRVLGSYEQYF.

V and J are TRBV7-2 and TRBJ1-5; 9 nucleotides line up with TRBD1. Trimming removed 3 bases from V and 4 bases from J; junction bases left unmatched: 7. This CDR3 is built from 16 residues. Germline CDR1 is SGHTA and CDR2 is FQGNSA. CDR3 region: CASSLGPGTGNQPQHF. For the CDR3, the DNA is TGTGCCAGCAGCTTGGGACCCGGGACAGGGAATCAGCCCCAGCATTTT.

The CDR3 bases are TGTGCCATCAGTGAGCGGACTAGCGGGGATGACAATGAGCAGTTCTTC. This sequence encodes CAISERTSGDDNEQFF. This chain links TRBV10-3 with TRBJ2-1, with TRBD2 matching over 12 bases. The germline V gene encodes CDR1 ENHRY and CDR2 SYGVKD. After removal of 2 bases from V and 5 bases from J, the junction contained 4 bases not matched to a gene. The CDR3 has 16 amino acids.

The J gene is TRBJ1-6, the V gene TRBV13, with TRBD1 matching over 12 bases. This CDR3 has 17 residues. Germline values: CDR1 PRHDT, CDR2 FYEKMQ (reference sequence). Unmatched junction bases numbered 11, after V lost 6 bases and J lost 8 bases. The CDR3 protein is CASRYKGQGAIYSPLHF. CDR3 coding DNA: TGTGCCAGCAGGTATAAGGGACAGGGGGCGATTTATTCACCCCTCCACTTT.

The gene calls are TRBV29-1 and TRBJ1-1; tentative D call: TRBD1 (6 bases). The CDR3 length is 13 residues. Germline assignment: CDR1 SQVTM and CDR2 ANQGSEA. V lost 1 base, J lost 3 bases, and 9 bases lay in between. This CDR3 reads CSVEGGGHTEAFF. CDR3 DNA sequence: TGCAGCGTTGAAGGCGGGGGGCACACTGAAGCTTTCTTT. Variable domain in full (rest from reference TRBV29-1 and TRBJ1-1): SAVISQKPSRDICQRGTSLTIQCQVDSQVTMMFWYRQQPGQSLTLIATANQGSEATYESGFVIDKFPISRPNLTFSTLTVSNMSPEDSSIYLCSVEGGGHTEAFFGQGTRLTVV.

The rearrangement joins TRBV5-4 to TRBJ1-1, with D possibly matching TRBD1 (6 bases). The CDR3 loop spans 14 amino acids. Germline-derived CDR1 and CDR2 are SGHNT and YYREEE (reference sequence). Trimming pared 4 bases from V and 1 base from J, leaving 11 bases between. In nucleotides, the CDR3 is TGTGCCAGCAGCCTGGGGGGCAGGAACACTGAAGCTTTCTTT. This codes for CASSLGGRNTEAFF.